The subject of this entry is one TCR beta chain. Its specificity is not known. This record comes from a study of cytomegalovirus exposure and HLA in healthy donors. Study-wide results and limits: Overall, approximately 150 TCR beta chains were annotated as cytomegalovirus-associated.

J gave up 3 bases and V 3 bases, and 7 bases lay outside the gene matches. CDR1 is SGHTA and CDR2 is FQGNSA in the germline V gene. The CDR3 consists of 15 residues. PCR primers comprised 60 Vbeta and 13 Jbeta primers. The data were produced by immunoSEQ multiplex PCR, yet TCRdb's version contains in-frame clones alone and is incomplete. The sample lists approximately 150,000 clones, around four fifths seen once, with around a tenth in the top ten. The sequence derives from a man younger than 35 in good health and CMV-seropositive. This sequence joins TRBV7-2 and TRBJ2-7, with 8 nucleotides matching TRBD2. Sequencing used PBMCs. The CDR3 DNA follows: TGTGCCAGCAGCTTGCCGGGACTAGGAGTCTACGAGCAGTACTTC. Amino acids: CASSLPGLGVYEQYF. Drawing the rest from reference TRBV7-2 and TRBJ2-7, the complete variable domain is GAGVSQSPSNKVTEKGKDVELRCDPISGHTALYWYRQSLGQGLEFLIYFQGNSAPDKSGLPSDRFSAERTGGSVSTLTIQRTQQEDSAVYLCASSLPGLGVYEQYFGPGTRLTVT.